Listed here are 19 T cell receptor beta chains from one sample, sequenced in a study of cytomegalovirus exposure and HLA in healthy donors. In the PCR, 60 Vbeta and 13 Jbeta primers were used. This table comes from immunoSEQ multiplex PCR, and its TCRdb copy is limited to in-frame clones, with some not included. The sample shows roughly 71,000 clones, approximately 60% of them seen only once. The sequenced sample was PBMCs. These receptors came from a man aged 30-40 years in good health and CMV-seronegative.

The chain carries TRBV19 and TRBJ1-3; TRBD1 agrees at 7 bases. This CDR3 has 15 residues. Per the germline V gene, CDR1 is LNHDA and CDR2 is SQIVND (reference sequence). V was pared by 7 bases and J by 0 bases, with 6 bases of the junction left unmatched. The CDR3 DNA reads TGTGCCAGTAAGTCAGGGGGAGACTCTGGAAACACCATATATTTT. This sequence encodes CASKSGGDSGNTIYF.

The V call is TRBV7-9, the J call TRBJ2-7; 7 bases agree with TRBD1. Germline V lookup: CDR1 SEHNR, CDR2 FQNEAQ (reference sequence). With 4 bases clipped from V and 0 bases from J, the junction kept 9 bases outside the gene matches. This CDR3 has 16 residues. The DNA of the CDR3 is TGTGCCAGCAGCTCTAAATTACAGGGGAGCTCCTACGAGCAGTACTTC. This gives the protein CASSSKLQGSSYEQYF.

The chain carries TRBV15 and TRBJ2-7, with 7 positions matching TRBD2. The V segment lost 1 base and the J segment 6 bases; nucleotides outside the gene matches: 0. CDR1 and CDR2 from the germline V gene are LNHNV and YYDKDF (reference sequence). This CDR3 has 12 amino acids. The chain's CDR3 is CATSRAGGEQYF. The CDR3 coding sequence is TGTGCCACCAGCAGAGCGGGGGGCGAGCAGTACTTC.

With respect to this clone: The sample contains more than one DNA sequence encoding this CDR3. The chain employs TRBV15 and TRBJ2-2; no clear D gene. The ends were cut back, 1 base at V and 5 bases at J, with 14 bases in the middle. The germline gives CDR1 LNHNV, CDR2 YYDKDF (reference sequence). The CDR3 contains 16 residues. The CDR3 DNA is TGTGCCACCAGCAGAGTTATTACCGCCGGTACCGGGGAGCTGTTTTTT. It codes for CATSRVITAGTGELFF.

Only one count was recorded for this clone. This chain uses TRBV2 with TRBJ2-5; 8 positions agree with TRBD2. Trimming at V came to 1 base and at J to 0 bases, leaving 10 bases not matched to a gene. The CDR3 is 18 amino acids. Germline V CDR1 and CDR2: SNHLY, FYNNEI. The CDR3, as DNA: TGTGCCAGCAGTGAAGGCCTAGCGGCGGGGGGAAACCAAGAGACCCAGTACTTC. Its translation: CASSEGLAAGGNQETQYF.

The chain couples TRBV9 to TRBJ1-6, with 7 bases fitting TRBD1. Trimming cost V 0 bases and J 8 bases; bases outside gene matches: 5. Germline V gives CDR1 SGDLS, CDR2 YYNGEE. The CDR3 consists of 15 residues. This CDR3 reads CASSVGGTAYSPLHF. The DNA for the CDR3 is TGTGCCAGCAGCGTAGGAGGGACAGCCTATTCACCCCTCCACTTT.

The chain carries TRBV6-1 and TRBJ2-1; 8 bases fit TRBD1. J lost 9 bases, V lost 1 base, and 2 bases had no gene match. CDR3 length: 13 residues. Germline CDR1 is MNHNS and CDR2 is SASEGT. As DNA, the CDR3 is TGTGCCAGCAGTGAAGGGACAGGGACTGAGCAGTTCTTC. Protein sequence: CASSEGTGTEQFF.

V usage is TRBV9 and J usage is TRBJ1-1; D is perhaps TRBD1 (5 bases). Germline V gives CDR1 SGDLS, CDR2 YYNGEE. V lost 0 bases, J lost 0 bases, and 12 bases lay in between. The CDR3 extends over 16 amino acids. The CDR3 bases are TGTGCCAGCAGCGTAGACGGGGGTGTCCTGAACACTGAAGCTTTCTTT. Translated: CASSVDGGVLNTEAFF.

Here the CDR3 DNA reads TGTGCCAGCAGCTTCCAGACTAGCGGGGACAATGAGCAGTTCTTC. This gives the protein CASSFQTSGDNEQFF. The chain has TRBV7-9 and TRBJ2-1; 11 nucleotides line up with TRBD2. V was pared by 3 bases and J by 5 bases, with 3 bases of the junction left unmatched. Per germline, CDR1 SEHNR and CDR2 FQNEAQ (reference sequence). The CDR3 consists of 15 residues. Using reference TRBV7-9 and TRBJ2-1 for the parts outside the CDR3, the full variable domain is DTGVSQNPRHKITKRGQNVTFRCDPISEHNRLYWYRQTLGQGPEFLTYFQNEAQLEKSRLLSDRFSAERPKGSFSTLEIQRTEQGDSAMYLCASSFQTSGDNEQFFGPGTRLTVL.

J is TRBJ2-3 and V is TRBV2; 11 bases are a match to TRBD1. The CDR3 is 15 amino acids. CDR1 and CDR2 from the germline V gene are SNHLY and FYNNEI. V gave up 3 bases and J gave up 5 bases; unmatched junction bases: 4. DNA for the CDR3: TGTGCCAGCAGTGAGGACAGGGGGCGCGGAGATACGCAGTATTTT. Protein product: CASSEDRGRGDTQYF.

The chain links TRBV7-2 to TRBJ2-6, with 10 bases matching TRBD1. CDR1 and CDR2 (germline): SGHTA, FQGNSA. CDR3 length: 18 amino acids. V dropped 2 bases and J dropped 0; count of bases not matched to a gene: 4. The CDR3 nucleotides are TGTGCCAGCAGCTTAACCCGGACAGGGGGCTCTGGGGCCAACGTCCTGACTTTC. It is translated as CASSLTRTGGSGANVLTF.

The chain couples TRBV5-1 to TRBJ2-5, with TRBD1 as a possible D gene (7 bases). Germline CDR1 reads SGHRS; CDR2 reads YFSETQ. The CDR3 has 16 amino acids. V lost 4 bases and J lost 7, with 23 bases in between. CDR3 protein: CASSGSPGQSGVTQYF. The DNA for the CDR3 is TGCGCCAGCAGCGGTTCGCCGGGACAGTCGGGGGTGACCCAGTACTTC.

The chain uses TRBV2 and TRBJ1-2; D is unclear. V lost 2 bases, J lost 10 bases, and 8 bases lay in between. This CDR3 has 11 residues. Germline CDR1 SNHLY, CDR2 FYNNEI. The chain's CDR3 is CASSERLNYTF. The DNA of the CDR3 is TGTGCCAGCAGTGAACGGTTAAACTACACCTTC.

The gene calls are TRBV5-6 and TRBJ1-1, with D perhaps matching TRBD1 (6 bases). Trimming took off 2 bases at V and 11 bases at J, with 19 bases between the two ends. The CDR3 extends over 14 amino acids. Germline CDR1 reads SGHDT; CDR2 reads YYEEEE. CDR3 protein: CASSFRGSTLSAFF. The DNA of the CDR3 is TGTGCCAGCAGCTTCAGGGGCTCTACATTGTCGGCTTTCTTT. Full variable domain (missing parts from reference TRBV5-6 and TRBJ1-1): DAGVTQSPTHLIKTRGQQVTLRCSPKSGHDTVSWYQQALGQGPQFIFQYYEEEERQRGNFPDRFSGHQFPNYSSELNVNALLLGDSALYLCASSFRGSTLSAFFGQGTRLTVV.

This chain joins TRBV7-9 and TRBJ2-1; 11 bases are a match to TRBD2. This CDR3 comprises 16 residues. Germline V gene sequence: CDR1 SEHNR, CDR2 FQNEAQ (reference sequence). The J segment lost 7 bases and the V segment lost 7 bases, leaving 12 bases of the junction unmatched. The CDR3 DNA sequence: TGTGCCAGCAACCTACCACTAGCGGGGGATAGAAATGAGCAGTTCTTC. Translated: CASNLPLAGDRNEQFF.

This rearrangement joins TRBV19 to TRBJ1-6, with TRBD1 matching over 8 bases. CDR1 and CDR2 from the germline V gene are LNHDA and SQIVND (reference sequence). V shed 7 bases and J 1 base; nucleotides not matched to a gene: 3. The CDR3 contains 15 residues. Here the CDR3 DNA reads TGTGCCAGTACCTGGGACAGGTCCTATAATTCACCCCTCCACTTT. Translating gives CASTWDRSYNSPLHF.

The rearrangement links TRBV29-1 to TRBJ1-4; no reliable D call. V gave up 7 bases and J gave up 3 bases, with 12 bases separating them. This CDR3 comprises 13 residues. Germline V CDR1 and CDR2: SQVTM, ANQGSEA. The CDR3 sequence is CSATTPPNEKLFF. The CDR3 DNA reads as TGCAGCGCGACGACACCTCCTAATGAAAAACTGTTTTTT.

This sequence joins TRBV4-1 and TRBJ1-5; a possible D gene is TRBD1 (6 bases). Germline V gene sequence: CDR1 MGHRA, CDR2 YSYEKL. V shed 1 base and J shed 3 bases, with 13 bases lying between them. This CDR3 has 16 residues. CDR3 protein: CASSQVDGQSNQPQHF. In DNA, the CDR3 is TGCGCCAGCAGCCAAGTAGATGGACAGTCCAATCAGCCCCAGCATTTT.

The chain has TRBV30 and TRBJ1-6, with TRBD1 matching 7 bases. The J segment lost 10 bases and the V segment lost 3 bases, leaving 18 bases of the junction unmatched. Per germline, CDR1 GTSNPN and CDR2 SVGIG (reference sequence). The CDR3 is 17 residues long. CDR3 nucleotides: TGTGCCTGGAGCCTACTCGACCAGACAGGGCCGGGGTCACCCCTCCACTTT. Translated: CAWSLLDQTGPGSPLHF.